The entry below describes one T cell receptor beta chain. Antigen specificity is unknown. This specimen comes from a study of shared clonotypes between healthy human individuals. Findings and limits, study-wide: Clonotypes which were not shared had lower generation probabilities than clonotypes that all four donors shared. Researchers sampled blood only, noting tissue repertoires likely differ.

As defined, naive CD8 cells were CD45RO-negative and positively selected for CCR7, with terminally differentiated effector memory CD45RA+ cells excluded. Within Nashville, Tennessee resided all donors, each a Caucasian adult. Repertoires were generated with immunoSEQ multiplex PCR, while TCRdb's copy carries only in-frame clones and drops some. The table lists just over 2,000,000 clones, about 95% of them singletons, with roughly 1.1% in the top ten. Germline CDR1 MGHRA, CDR2 YSYEKL. The CDR3 runs to 13 residues. Trimming pared 4 bases from V and 0 bases from J, leaving 7 bases between. Material for sequencing was naive CD8+ T cells sorted from blood. The rearrangement links TRBV4-1 to TRBJ2-7; the D is unclear. This sequence was found in a man younger than 35 in good health. The CDR3 region is CASSPPDSYEQYF. The CDR3 coding sequence is TGCGCCAGCAGCCCCCCGGACTCCTACGAGCAGTACTTC.